Sequencing of this TCR beta chain was carried out in a study of Graves' ophthalmopathy and Graves' hyperthyroidism. This clonotype was observed a few times. The antigen is not known. Germline CDR1 and CDR2: SQVTM and ANQGSEA. Trimming stripped 3 bases from V and 9 bases from J, with 17 bases between. This CDR3 contains 13 residues. Overall study findings and caveats: From stable hyperthyroidism, ophthalmopathy was separated by a 13-signature model with 85% to 90% sensitivity and over 70% specificity.

Scientists amplified the TCR beta CDR3 regions from RNA transcripts. HTBI-primed first-round RT-PCR preceded second-round multiplex PCR. Each CDR3 protein gets one entry after TCRdb re-called the multiplex PCR reads with MiXCR. In the table there are 260,000 or so distinct CDR3 sequences, around 42% of which are singletons. Orbital computed tomography and thyroid ultrasound, along with TRAb, serum thyroxine and clinical symptoms, underpinned diagnosis. What supplied the PBMCs was 10 ml of fresh peripheral blood. Specimen: peripheral blood. The J gene is TRBJ2-5, the V gene TRBV29-1; D could derive from TRBD1 or TRBD2 (8 bases each). This sequence originates from an adult man with Graves' ophthalmopathy. CDR3 sequence: CSVEGQAGGAQYF. CDR3 bases: TGCAGCGTTGAGGGACAGGCCGGGGGGGCCCAGTACTTC. The full variable domain, with the rest looked up from reference TRBV29-1 and TRBJ2-5, is SAVISQKPSRDICQRGTSLTIQCQVDSQVTMMFWYRQQPGQSLTLIATANQGSEATYESGFVIDKFPISRPNLTFSTLTVSNMSPEDSSIYLCSVEGQAGGAQYFGPGTRLLVL.